This T cell receptor beta chain was identified during a study of blood T cell repertoires in COVID-19. Study-wide context: Some COVID-19 samples were acute and others convalescent; all came from the United States, Italy and Spain.

Profiling relied on immunoSEQ multiplex PCR, and the TCRdb table lists in-frame clones only, not all of them. The repertoire holds about 32,000 clones, with around 86% as singletons. CDR3 size: 16 residues. Looked up from germline, CDR1 is LNHDA and CDR2 is SQIVND (reference sequence). Trimming stripped 6 bases from V and 0 bases from J, with 15 bases between. The sequence was obtained from a man in his fifties or sixties with active COVID-19. The source material was peripheral blood. V gene TRBV19 combines with J gene TRBJ2-1; a possible D gene is TRBD2 (5 bases). DNA for the CDR3: TGTGCCAGTAGCTATACCGCGGGTAGCTCCTACAATGAGCAGTTCTTC. Translation gives CASSYTAGSSYNEQFF.